This T cell receptor (beta chain) was observed in a study of T-cell reconstitution after alpha-beta-depleted transplantation in children. This clonotype occurred a few times. Trimming took 2 bases from V and 8 from J; bases not matched to a gene: 7. Germline V CDR1 and CDR2: SGHRS, YFSETQ. This CDR3 has 16 amino acids. TCRbeta library preparation incorporated unique molecular identifiers. MiXCR was run by TCRdb on the PCR reads, yielding one entry per CDR3 protein. The profile shows just under 350,000 distinct CDR3 sequences, under 20% of them singletons. The chain has TRBV5-1 and TRBJ2-3, with 14 bases identical to TRBD2. This clonotype was obtained from a male patient aged 2 to 9 who had a stem cell transplant for acute lymphoblastic leukemia, so the T cells may come from the graft donor. The input for sequencing was PBMCs, mostly from graft donor cells, taken 360 days after TCRalphabeta/CD19-depleted stem cell transplant. CDR3 sequence reads: CASSLGTSGSAGTQYF. In DNA, the CDR3 is TGCGCCAGCAGCTTAGGGACTAGCGGGAGTGCGGGTACGCAGTATTTT.